This T cell receptor beta chain was documented in a study of T cell repertoires in cytomegalovirus infection. Turning to the study itself: Both a matching HLA type and CMV infection were indicated by public TCR beta signatures. Study findings and constraints: Cumulative frequency of public TCR beta families picked out carriers of CMV plus the relevant HLA. In two of eight donors, the top clonotype was HLA-C-restricted CMV-specific.

This clonotype came up a few times. Its antigen is as yet unknown. J was trimmed by 5 bases and V by 5 bases; bases with no gene match: 14. The CDR3 totals 17 residues. Germline values: CDR1 SGHNT, CDR2 YENEEA. TCRdb called the reads again in MiXCR, with one record for every CDR3 protein. The repertoire holds just under 300,000 distinct CDR3 sequences, 9.6% seen once, with more than 2.5% in the top ten. V usage is TRBV11-3 and J usage is TRBJ2-5; 10 positions match TRBD2. This receptor was obtained from a human donor in good health (CMV status not recorded). Some clones in this sample may be carry-over from other donors' samples. The sample comprised PBMCs. The CDR3 nucleotides are TGTGCCAGCAGCCAAGGGCTGCCCGGGACTAGCGAGGAGACCCAGTACTTC. This translates into CASSQGLPGTSEETQYF.